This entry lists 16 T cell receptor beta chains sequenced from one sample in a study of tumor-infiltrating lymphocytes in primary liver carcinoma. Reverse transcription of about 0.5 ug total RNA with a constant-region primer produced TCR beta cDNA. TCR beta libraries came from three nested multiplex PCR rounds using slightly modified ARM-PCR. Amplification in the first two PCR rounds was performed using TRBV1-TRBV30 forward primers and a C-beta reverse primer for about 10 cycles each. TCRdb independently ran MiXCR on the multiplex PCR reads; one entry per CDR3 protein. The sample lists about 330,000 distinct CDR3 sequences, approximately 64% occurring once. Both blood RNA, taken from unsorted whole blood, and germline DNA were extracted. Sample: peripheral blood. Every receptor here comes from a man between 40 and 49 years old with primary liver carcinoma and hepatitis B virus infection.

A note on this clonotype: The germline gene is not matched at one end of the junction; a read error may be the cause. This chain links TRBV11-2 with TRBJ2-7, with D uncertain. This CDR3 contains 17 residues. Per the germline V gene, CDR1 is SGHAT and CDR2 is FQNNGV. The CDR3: CTSILGFSKTHPYEQYF. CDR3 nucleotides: TGTACCAGCATCTTAGGGTTCTCGAAGACCCACCCCTACGAGCAGTACTTC.

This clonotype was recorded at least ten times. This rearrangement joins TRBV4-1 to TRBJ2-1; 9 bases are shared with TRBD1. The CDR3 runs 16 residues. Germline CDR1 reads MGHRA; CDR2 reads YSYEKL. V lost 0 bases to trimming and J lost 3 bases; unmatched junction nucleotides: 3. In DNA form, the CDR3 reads TGCGCCAGCAGCCAAGACGGACAGGGGTTCTACAATGAGCAGTTCTTC. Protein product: CASSQDGQGFYNEQFF.

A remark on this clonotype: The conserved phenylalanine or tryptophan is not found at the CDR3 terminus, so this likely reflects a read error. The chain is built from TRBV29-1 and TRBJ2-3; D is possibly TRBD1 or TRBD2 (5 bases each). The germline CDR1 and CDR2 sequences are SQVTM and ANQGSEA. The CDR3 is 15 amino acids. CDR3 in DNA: TGCAACGTCCTACCCACGGGACCGGGCACAGATACGCAGTATTTA. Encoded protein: CNVLPTGPGTDTQYL.

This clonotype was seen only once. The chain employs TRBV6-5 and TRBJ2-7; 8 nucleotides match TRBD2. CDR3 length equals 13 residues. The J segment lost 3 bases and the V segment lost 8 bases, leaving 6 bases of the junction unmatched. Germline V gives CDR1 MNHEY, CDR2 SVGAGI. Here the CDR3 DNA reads TGTGCCAGCCGACCGGGGGGGGTCTACGAGCAGTACTTC. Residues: CASRPGGVYEQYF.

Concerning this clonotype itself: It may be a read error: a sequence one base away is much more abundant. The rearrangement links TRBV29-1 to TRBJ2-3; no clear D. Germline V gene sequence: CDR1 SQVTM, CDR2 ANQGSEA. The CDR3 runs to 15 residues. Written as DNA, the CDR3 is TGCAGCGTTGATGAGACTGCGCAAAGCACATATACGCAGTATTTT. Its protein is CSVDETAQSTYTQYF.

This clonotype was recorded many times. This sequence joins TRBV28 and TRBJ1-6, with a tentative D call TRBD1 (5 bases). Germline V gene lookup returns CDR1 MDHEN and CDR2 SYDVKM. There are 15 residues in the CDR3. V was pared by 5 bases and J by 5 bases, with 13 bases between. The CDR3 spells CASSTGPPNNSPLHF. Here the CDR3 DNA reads TGTGCCAGCAGTACGGGACCGCCTAATAATTCACCCCTCCACTTT.

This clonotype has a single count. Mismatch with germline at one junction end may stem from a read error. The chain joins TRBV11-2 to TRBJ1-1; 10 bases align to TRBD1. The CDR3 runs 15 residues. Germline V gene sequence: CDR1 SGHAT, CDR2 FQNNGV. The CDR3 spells CASNLTGQGLTEAFF. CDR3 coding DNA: TGTGCCAGCAACTTAACGGGACAGGGGCTAACTGAAGCTTTCTTT.

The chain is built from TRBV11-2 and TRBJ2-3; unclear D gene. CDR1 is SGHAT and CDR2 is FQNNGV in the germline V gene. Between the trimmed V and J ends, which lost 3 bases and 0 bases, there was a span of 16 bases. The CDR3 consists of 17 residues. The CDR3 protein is CASSFPVEAASTDTQYF. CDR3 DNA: TGTGCCAGCAGCTTTCCCGTTGAGGCCGCGAGCACAGATACGCAGTATTTT.

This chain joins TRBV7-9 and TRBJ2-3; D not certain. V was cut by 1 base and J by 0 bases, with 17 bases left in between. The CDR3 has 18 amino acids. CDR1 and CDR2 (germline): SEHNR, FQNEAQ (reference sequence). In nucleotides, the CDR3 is TGTGCCAGCAGCTTAGTGGGGTCGAGAGCAGCTAGCACAGATACGCAGTATTTT. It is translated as CASSLVGSRAASTDTQYF.

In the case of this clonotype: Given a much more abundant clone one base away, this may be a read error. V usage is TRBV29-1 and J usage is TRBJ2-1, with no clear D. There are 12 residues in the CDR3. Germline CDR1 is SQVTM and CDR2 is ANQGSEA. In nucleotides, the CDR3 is TGCAGCGTTGTTTGGGTGGGCGATGAGCAGCTCTTC. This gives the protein CSVVWVGDEQLF.

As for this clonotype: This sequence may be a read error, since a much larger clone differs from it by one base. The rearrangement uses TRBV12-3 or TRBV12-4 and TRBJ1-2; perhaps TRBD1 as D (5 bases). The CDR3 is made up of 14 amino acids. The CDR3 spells CSSSSGPVAYGYTF. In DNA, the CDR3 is TGTTCCAGCAGCTCGGGGCCGGTTGCGTATGGCTACACCTTC.

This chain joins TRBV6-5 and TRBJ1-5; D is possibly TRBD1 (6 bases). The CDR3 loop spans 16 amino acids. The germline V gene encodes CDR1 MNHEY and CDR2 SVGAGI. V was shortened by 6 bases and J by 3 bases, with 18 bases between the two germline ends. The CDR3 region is CASRATGARINQPQHF. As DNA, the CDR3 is TGTGCCAGCAGGGCGACAGGTGCGCGGATCAATCAGCCCCAGCATTTT.

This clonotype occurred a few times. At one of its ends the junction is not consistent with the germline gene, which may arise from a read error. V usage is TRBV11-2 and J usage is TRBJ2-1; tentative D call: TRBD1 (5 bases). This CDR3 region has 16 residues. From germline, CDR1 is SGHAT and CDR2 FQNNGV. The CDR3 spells CAISLGAALVGNEQFF. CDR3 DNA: TGTGCCATCAGCTTAGGGGCAGCACTCGTAGGCAATGAGCAGTTCTTC.

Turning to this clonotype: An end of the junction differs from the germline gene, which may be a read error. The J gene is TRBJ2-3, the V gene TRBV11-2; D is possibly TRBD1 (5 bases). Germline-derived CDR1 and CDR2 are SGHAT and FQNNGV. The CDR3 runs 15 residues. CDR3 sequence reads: CASSSRTRGIDTQYF. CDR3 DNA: TGTGCCAGTAGCTCCAGGACAAGGGGCATCGATACGCAGTATTTT.

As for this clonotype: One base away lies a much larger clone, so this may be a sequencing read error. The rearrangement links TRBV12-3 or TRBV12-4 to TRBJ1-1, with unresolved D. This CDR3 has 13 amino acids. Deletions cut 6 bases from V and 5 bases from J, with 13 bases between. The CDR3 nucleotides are TGTGCCAGCAGCCGCATGAAGAAGACTGAAGCTTTCTTT. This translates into CASSRMKKTEAFF.

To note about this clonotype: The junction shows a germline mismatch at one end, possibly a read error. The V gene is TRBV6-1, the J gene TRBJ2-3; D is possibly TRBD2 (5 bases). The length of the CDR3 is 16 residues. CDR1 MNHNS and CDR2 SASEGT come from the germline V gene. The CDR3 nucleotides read TGTGCCAGCAGTGAAGGTCCCTGGCGGGTCACAGATGCGCAGTATTTT. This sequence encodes CASSEGPWRVTDAQYF.